Below are 3 T cell receptor beta chains sequenced from a single sample in a study of T cell responses to AZD1222 COVID-19 vaccine. Clones were read by immunoSEQ multiplex PCR, and TCRdb kept only the in-frame ones, dropping some. The table includes about 170,000 clones, 75% to 90% detected once. The material was peripheral blood, obtained on day 0 of AZD1222 vaccination. These receptor sequences come from an adult in good health.

In its sample, this clone was seen once. The chain combines TRBV20-1 with TRBJ2-1; no clear D. V was shortened by 3 bases and J by 11 bases, with 14 bases between the two germline ends. The germline V gene encodes CDR1 DFQATT and CDR2 SNEGSKA (reference sequence). CDR3 length: 12 amino acids. The CDR3 DNA reads TGCAGTGCTAGTTTAGTTTTTAGGAAGCAGTTCTTC. It encodes CSASLVFRKQFF.

This chain links TRBV7-9 with TRBJ2-4, with D perhaps TRBD1 or TRBD2 (5 bases each). CDR1 SEHNR and CDR2 FQNEAQ come from the germline V gene (reference sequence). The length of the CDR3 is 16 residues. V was shortened by 1 base and J by 8 bases, with 18 bases between the two germline ends. This CDR3 is CASSLGARVGEYIQYF. The CDR3 nucleotides are TGTGCCAGCAGCTTAGGTGCCAGGGTGGGAGAGTACATTCAGTACTTC.

This clone came up once. The chain uses TRBV7-9 and TRBJ1-1; D not certain. V lost 5 bases and J lost 1, with 14 bases in between. The CDR3 is 15 amino acids. Germline CDR1 is SEHNR and CDR2 is FQNEAQ (reference sequence). The CDR3 nucleotides are TGTGCCAGCAGCCTTATTTTAAGGGAGAACACTGAAGCTTTCTTT. It translates to CASSLILRENTEAFF.